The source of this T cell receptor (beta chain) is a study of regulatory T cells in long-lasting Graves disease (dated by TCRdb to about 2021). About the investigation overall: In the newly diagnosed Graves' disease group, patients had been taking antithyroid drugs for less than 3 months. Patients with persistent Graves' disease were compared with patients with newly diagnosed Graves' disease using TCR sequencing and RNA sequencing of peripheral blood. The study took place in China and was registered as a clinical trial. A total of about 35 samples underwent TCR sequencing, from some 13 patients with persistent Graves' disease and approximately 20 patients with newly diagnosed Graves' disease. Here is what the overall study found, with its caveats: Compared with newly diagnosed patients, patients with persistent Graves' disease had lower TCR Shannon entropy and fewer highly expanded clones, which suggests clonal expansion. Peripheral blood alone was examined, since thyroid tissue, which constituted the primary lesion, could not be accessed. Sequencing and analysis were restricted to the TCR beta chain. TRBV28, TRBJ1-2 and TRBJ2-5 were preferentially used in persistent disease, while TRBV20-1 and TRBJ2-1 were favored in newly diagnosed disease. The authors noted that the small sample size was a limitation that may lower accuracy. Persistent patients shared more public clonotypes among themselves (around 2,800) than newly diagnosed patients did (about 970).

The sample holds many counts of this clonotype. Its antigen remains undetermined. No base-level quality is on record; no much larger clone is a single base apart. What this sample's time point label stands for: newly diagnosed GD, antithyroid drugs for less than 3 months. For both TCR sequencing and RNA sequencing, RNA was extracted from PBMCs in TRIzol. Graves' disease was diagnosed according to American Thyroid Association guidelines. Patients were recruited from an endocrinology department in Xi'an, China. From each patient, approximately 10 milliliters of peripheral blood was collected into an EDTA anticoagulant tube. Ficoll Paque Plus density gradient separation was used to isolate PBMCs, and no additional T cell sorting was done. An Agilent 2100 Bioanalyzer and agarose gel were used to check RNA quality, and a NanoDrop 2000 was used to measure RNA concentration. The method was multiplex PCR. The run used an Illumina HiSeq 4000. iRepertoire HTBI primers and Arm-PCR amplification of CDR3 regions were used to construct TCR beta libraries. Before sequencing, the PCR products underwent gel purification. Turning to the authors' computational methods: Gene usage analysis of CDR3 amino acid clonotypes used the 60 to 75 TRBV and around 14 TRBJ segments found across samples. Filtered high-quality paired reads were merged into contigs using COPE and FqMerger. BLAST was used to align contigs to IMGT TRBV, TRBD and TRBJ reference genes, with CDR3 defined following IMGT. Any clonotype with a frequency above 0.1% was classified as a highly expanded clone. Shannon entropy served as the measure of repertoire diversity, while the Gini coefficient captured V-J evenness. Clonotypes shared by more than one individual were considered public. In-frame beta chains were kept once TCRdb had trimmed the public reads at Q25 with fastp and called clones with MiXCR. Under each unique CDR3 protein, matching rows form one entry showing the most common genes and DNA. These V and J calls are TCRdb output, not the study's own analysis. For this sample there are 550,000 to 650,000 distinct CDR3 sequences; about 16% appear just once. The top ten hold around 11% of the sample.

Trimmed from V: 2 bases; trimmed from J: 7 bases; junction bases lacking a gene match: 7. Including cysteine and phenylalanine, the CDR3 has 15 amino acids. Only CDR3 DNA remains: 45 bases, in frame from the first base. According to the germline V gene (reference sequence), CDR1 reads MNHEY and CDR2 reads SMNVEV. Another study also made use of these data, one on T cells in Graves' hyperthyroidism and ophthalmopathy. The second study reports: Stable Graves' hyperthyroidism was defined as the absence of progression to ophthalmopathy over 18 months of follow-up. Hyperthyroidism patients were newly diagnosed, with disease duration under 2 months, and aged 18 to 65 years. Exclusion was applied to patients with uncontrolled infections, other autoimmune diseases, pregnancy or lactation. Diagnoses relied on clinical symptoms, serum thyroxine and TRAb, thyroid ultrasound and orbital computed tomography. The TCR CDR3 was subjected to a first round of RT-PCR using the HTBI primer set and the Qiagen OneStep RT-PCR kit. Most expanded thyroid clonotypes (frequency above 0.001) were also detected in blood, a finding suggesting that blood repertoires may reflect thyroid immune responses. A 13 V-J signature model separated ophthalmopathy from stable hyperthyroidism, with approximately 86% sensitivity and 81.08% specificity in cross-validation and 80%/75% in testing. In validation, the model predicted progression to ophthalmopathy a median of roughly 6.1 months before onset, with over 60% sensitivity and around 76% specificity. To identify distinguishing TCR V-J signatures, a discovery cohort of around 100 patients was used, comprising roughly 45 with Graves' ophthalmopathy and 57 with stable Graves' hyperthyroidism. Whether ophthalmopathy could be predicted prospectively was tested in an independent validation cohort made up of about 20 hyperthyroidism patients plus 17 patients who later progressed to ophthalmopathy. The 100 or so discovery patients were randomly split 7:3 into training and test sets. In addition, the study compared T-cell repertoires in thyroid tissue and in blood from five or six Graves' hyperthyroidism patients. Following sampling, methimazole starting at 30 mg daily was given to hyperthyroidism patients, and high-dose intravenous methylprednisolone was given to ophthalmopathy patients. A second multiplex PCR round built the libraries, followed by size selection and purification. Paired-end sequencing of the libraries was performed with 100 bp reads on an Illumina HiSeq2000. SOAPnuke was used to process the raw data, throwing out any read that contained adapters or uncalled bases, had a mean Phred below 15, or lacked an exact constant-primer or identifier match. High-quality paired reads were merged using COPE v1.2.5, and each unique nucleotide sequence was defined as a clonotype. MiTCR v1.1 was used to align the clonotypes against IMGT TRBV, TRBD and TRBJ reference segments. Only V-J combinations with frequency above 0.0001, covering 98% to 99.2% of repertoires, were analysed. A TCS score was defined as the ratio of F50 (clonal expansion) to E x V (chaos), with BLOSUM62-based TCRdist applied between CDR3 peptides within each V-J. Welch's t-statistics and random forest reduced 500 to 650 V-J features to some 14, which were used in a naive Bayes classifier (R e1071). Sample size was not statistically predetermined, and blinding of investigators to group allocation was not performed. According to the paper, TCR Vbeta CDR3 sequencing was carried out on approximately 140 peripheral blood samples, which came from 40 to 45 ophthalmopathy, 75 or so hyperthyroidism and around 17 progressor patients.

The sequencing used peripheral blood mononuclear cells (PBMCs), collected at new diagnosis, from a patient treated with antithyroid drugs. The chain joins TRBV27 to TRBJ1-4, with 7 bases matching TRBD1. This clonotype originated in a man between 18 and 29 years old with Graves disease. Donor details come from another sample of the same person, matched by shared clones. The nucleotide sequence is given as TGTGCCAGCAGTTTAACGACAGGGCCCCTTGAAAAACTGTTTTTT. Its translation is CASSLTTGPLEKLFF.